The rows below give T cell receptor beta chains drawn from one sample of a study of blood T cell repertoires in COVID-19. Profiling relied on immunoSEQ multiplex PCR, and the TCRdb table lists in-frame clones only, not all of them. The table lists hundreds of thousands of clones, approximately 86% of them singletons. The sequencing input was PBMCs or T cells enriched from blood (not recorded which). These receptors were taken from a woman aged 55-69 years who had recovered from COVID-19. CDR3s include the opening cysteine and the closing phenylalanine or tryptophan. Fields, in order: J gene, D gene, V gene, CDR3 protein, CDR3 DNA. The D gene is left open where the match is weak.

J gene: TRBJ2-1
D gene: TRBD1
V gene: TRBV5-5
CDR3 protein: CASSSTGTVGKGDEQFF
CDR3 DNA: TGTGCCAGCAGCTCGACCGGGACAGTCGGGAAGGGCGATGAGCAGTTCTTC

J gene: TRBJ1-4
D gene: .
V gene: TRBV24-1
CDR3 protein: CATSEGGAGSEKLFF
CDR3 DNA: TGTGCCACCAGTGAAGGTGGGGCAGGCAGTGAAAAACTGTTTTTT

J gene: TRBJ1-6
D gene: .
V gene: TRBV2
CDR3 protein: CASTGTPPSPLHF
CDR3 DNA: TGTGCCAGCACCGGGACTCCCCCTTCACCCCTCCACTTT

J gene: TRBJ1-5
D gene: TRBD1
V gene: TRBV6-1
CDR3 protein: CASKGDSTNQPQHF
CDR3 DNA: TGTGCCAGCAAAGGGGACAGCACTAATCAGCCCCAGCATTTT

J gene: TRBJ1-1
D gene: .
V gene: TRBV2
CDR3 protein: CASSGRGPNTEAFF
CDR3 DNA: TGTGCCAGCAGTGGCAGGGGACCCAACACTGAAGCTTTCTTT

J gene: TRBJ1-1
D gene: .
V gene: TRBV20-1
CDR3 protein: CSARAQSEAFF
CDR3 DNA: TGCAGTGCTAGAGCCCAGTCTGAAGCTTTCTTT

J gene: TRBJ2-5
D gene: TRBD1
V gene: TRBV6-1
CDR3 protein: CASSDQGALRETQYF
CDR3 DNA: TGTGCCAGCAGTGACCAGGGGGCGTTGAGAGAGACCCAGTACTTC

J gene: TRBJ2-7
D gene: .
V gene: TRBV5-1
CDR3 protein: CASSIGDFQTEQYF
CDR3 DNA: TGCGCCAGCAGCATAGGGGACTTCCAGACCGAGCAGTACTTC

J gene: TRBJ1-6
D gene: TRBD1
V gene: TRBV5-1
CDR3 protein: CASSAQGEGNSPLHF
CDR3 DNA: TGCGCCAGCAGCGCACAGGGGGAGGGGAATTCACCCCTCCACTTT

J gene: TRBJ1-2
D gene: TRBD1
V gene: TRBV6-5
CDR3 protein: CASSYGTGQGSGYTF
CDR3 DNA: TGTGCCAGCAGTTACGGTACGGGACAGGGGAGTGGCTACACCTTC

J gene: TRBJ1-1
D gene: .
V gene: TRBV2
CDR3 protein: CASSTRKWTEAFF
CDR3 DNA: TGTGCCAGCTCGACACGGAAATGGACTGAAGCTTTCTTT

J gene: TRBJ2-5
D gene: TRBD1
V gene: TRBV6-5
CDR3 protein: CASSSGTGPWETQYF
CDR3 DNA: TGTGCCAGCAGTTCCGGGACAGGGCCATGGGAGACCCAGTACTTC

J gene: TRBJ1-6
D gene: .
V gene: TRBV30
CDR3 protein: CAWRPVSSYNSPLHF
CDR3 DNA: TGTGCCTGGAGACCGGTGAGCTCCTATAATTCACCCCTCCACTTT

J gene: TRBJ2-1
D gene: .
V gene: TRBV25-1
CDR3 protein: CASLGGARNEQFF
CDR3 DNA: TGTGCCAGCCTTGGGGGGGCAAGAAATGAGCAGTTCTTC

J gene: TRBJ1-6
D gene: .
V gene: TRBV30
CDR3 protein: CAWNAGDSPLHF
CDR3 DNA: TGTGCCTGGAACGCAGGGGACTCACCCCTCCACTTT

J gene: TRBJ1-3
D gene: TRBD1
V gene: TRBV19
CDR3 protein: CASSEGADPGNTIYF
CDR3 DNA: TGTGCCAGTAGCGAGGGGGCGGACCCTGGAAACACCATATATTTT

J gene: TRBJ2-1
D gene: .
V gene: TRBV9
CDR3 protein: CASSPTAGPTYNEQFF
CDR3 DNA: TGTGCCAGCAGCCCCACTGCGGGCCCGACCTACAATGAGCAGTTCTTC

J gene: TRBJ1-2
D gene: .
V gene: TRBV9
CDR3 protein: CASSVGRPDRSYGYTF
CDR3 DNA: TGTGCCAGCAGCGTAGGGAGACCCGACAGGAGCTATGGCTACACCTTC